A single sample gave rise to the 13 T cell receptor beta chains below, sequenced in a study of blood T cell repertoires in COVID-19. Generated by immunoSEQ multiplex PCR, the TCRdb table keeps only in-frame clones and is missing some. The repertoire holds approximately 130,000 clones, 80% to 90% seen once, with around 30% in the top ten. Sample: peripheral blood. The origin of the receptors is a man between 70 and 80 years old with active or convalescent COVID-19.

The V gene is TRBV5-1, the J gene TRBJ2-1; TRBD2 might be the D (6 bases). With 4 bases removed from V and 7 bases from J, the gap between germline ends came to 9 bases. Per the germline V gene, CDR1 is SGHRS and CDR2 is YFSETQ. The CDR3 totals 12 residues. The CDR3 loop is CASSIGTNEQFF. The CDR3 DNA reads as TGCGCCAGCAGCATCGGGACTAATGAGCAGTTCTTC.

The genes are TRBV27 and TRBJ2-7; D is possibly TRBD1 (5 bases). The ends were cut back, 1 base at V and 2 bases at J, with 12 bases in the middle. Germline-derived CDR1 and CDR2 are MNHEY and SMNVEV (reference sequence). This CDR3 is built from 15 residues. The CDR3 DNA sequence: TGTGCCAGCAGTTTATATCAGGGTCGGGCCTACGAGCAGTACTTC. Translating gives CASSLYQGRAYEQYF.

The count of this clone is one. The V gene is TRBV30, the J gene TRBJ2-1; possible D gene TRBD1, 6 bases. Germline CDR1 is GTSNPN and CDR2 is SVGIG (reference sequence). There are 12 residues in the CDR3. The V end lost 0 bases, the J end lost 12 bases, and 12 bases lay between the germline ends. CDR3 protein: CAWSVSRTAQFF. CDR3 nucleotide sequence: TGTGCCTGGAGTGTCAGTAGGACAGCGCAGTTCTTC.

This sequence joins TRBV18 and TRBJ2-1; possibly TRBD2 for D (5 bases). V was pared by 6 bases and J by 5 bases, with 14 bases between. The CDR3 is 14 residues long. Germline V CDR1 and CDR2: KGHSH, LQKENI. Here the CDR3 DNA reads TGTGCCAGCTCCTTCGGGCGGGTCCACAATGAGCAGTTCTTC. Translation gives CASSFGRVHNEQFF.

The DNA for the CDR3 is TGTGCCAGCAGCTTCTACCTACTAGCGGGAGAAGGCTATGAGCAGTTCTTC. It translates to CASSFYLLAGEGYEQFF. The chain recombines TRBV5-6 with TRBJ2-1, with 11 bases matching TRBD2. Looked up from germline, CDR1 is SGHDT and CDR2 is YYEEEE. With V trimmed by 2 bases and J by 8 bases, 12 bases remained unmatched. The CDR3 is 17 residues long.

The rearrangement joins TRBV7-2 to TRBJ2-7; a possible D gene is TRBD2 (6 bases). Germline V gene sequence: CDR1 SGHTA, CDR2 FQGNSA. The CDR3 runs to 15 residues. Trimming left V 2 bases short and J 1 base short, with 12 bases between. Here the CDR3 reads CASSLITGSSYEQYF. In DNA form, the CDR3 reads TGTGCCAGCAGCTTAATCACCGGGAGTTCCTACGAGCAGTACTTC.

The V and J genes are TRBV4-1 and TRBJ2-1; D gene unclear. Trimming removed 2 bases from V and 3 bases from J, with 5 bases in between. Germline assignment: CDR1 MGHRA and CDR2 YSYEKL. The CDR3 spans 13 residues. The CDR3 loop is CASSQTNYNEQFF. The CDR3 bases are TGCGCCAGCAGCCAAACTAACTACAATGAGCAGTTCTTC.

In this sample, this clone turned up once. V gene TRBV5-1 combines with J gene TRBJ1-1; D is undetermined. Trimming removed 0 bases from V and 4 bases from J, with 10 bases in between. The CDR3 extends over 14 amino acids. Germline V gene data show CDR1 as SGHRS and CDR2 as YFSETQ. CDR3 protein: CASSLDTGSTEAFF. Here the CDR3 DNA reads TGCGCCAGCAGCTTGGACACCGGGAGCACTGAAGCTTTCTTT. Based on the CDR3 plus reference TRBV5-1 and TRBJ1-1, the full variable domain is KAGVTQTPRYLIKTRGQQVTLSCSPISGHRSVSWYQQTPGQGLQFLFEYFSETQRNKGNFPGRFSGRQFSNSRSEMNVSTLELGDSALYLCASSLDTGSTEAFFGQGTRLTVV.

The CDR3 bases are TGTGCCAGCAAGGCCCAGGGAAACACTGAAGCTTTCTTT. It encodes CASKAQGNTEAFF. The V gene is TRBV27, the J gene TRBJ1-1, with D possibly being TRBD1 (5 bases). The CDR3 spans 13 residues. CDR1 is MNHEY and CDR2 is SMNVEV in the germline V gene (reference sequence). V lost 7 bases and J lost 2, with 11 bases in between.

The genes are TRBV11-3 and TRBJ2-2, with D possibly being TRBD2 (6 bases). Germline CDR1 is SGHNT and CDR2 is YENEEA. V was trimmed by 5 bases and J by 6 bases, leaving 16 bases between them. CDR3 size: 15 residues. The CDR3 is CASSRDSKAAGELFF. CDR3 coding DNA: TGTGCCAGCAGCCGGGACTCTAAGGCCGCCGGGGAGCTGTTTTTT. The whole variable domain, filled in from reference TRBV11-3 and TRBJ2-2, reads EAGVVQSPRYKIIEKKQPVAFWCNPISGHNTLYWYLQNLGQGPELLIRYENEEAVDDSQLPKDRFSAERLKGVDSTLKIQPAELGDSAVYLCASSRDSKAAGELFFGEGSRLTVL.

V gene TRBV5-1 combines with J gene TRBJ2-3; D perhaps matches TRBD2 (6 bases). With 4 bases removed from V and 3 bases from J, the gap between germline ends came to 15 bases. Germline loops: CDR1 SGHRS, CDR2 YFSETQ. This CDR3 has 15 residues. The CDR3 here is CASSGDFVKTDTQYF. CDR3 in DNA: TGCGCCAGCAGCGGGGACTTTGTTAAGACAGATACGCAGTATTTT.

The CDR3 nucleotides read TGTGCCAGCAGTTTATGGACAGGGGATGGGAGCAATCAGCCCCAGCATTTT. Encoded protein: CASSLWTGDGSNQPQHF. The V call is TRBV28, the J call TRBJ1-5, with 8 bases matching TRBD1. With V trimmed by 0 bases and J by 1 base, 5 bases remained unmatched. The CDR3 sequence is 17 residues long. Germline assignment: CDR1 MDHEN and CDR2 SYDVKM. The entire variable domain, with the rest obtained from reference TRBV28 and TRBJ1-5, is as follows: DVKVTQSSRYLVKRTGEKVFLECVQDMDHENMFWYRQDPGLGLRLIYFSYDVKMKEKGDIPEGYSVSREKKERFSLILESASTNQTSMYLCASSLWTGDGSNQPQHFGDGTRLSIL.

The chain employs TRBV10-3 and TRBJ1-5; unclear D gene. This CDR3 spans 13 amino acids. Germline V gene data show CDR1 as ENHRY and CDR2 as SYGVKD. Between the trimmed V and J ends, which lost 2 bases and 5 bases, there was a span of 7 bases. DNA for the CDR3: TGTGCCATCAGTGAGGGGAGGGATCAGCCCCAGCATTTT. Its protein product is CAISEGRDQPQHF.